The rows below give T cell receptor beta chains drawn from one sample of a study of control samples from healthy donors and cancer patients. Using immunoSEQ multiplex PCR, the repertoire was profiled, and TCRdb retains in-frame clones only, with some absent. The sample carries roughly 49,000 clones, roughly 86% recorded once. Sequenced: PBMCs. The source is a man aged 45 to 65 with head and neck cancer. Both conserved end residues are part of each CDR3. Each record gives: V gene, D gene, clone size, J gene, CDR3 DNA, CDR3 protein. The D gene is left open where the match is weak. The size entry is marked missing in some rows and otherwise reads once, few, many or a size class.

V gene: TRBV5-6; D gene: NA; clone size: once; J gene: TRBJ1-5; CDR3 DNA: TGTGCCAGCAGCTTGGAAGAGTCTGGCATGTATAGCAATCAGCCCCAGCATTTT; CDR3 protein: CASSLEESGMYSNQPQHF
V gene: TRBV7-2; D gene: NA; clone size: once; J gene: TRBJ1-1; CDR3 DNA: TGTGCCAGCAGCCGGGTCGGGGGCCTGAACACTGAAGCTTTCTTT; CDR3 protein: CASSRVGGLNTEAFF
V gene: TRBV25-1; D gene: NA; clone size: NA; J gene: TRBJ1-4; CDR3 DNA: TGTGCCAGCAGTGTGGGCACAGGGCCTGAAAAACTGTTTTTT; CDR3 protein: CASSVGTGPEKLFF
V gene: TRBV4-1; D gene: NA; clone size: NA; J gene: TRBJ2-2; CDR3 DNA: TGCGCCAGCAGCCATAAGGGGCCCGGGGAGCTGTTTTTT; CDR3 protein: CASSHKGPGELFF
V gene: TRBV19; D gene: TRBD2; clone size: NA; J gene: TRBJ2-7; CDR3 DNA: TGTGCCAGTAGTCCACGACTAGCGGGAGGGGTCTACGAGCAGTACTTC; CDR3 protein: CASSPRLAGGVYEQYF
V gene: TRBV30; D gene: TRBD2; clone size: NA; J gene: TRBJ2-7; CDR3 DNA: TGTGCCTGGCGGGAGGACCTCGGCTACGAGCAGTACTTC; CDR3 protein: CAWREDLGYEQYF
V gene: TRBV28; D gene: TRBD1; clone size: NA; J gene: TRBJ2-2; CDR3 DNA: TGTGCCAGCAGCTATGATTGGGACAGTCCTTCTGGGGAGCTGTTTTTT; CDR3 protein: CASSYDWDSPSGELFF
V gene: TRBV12-3/TRBV12-4; D gene: NA; clone size: NA; J gene: TRBJ1-1; CDR3 DNA: TGTGCCAGCAGTTTAGAGGGGACTGAAGCTTTCTTT; CDR3 protein: CASSLEGTEAFF
V gene: TRBV11-3; D gene: TRBD1; clone size: NA; J gene: TRBJ2-5; CDR3 DNA: TGTGCCAGCAGCTCCGGGACAGGGAAGCAAGAGACCCAGTACTTC; CDR3 protein: CASSSGTGKQETQYF
V gene: TRBV4-2; D gene: NA; clone size: NA; J gene: TRBJ1-3; CDR3 DNA: TGTGCCAGCAGCCAAGATCTAGGGGGGGCCTTAGGAAACACCATATATTTT; CDR3 protein: CASSQDLGGALGNTIYF
V gene: TRBV5-5; D gene: NA; clone size: NA; J gene: TRBJ2-7; CDR3 DNA: TGTGCCAGCAGCTTGGCTCCCGGTGGGTCGGCAGTATTCTACGAGCAGTACTTC; CDR3 protein: CASSLAPGGSAVFYEQYF
V gene: TRBV28; D gene: NA; clone size: NA; J gene: TRBJ1-1; CDR3 DNA: TGTGCCAGCAGCTCCTGGGGGCGCTGGGGTCTGGTAGTGATGAACACTGAAGCTTTCTTT; CDR3 protein: CASSSWGRWGLVVMNTEAFF
V gene: TRBV6-5; D gene: NA; clone size: NA; J gene: TRBJ1-2; CDR3 DNA: TGTGCCAGCAGCCTGCAGGGGCTAGGGGGCTACACCTTC; CDR3 protein: CASSLQGLGGYTF
V gene: TRBV5-1; D gene: NA; clone size: once; J gene: TRBJ2-5; CDR3 DNA: TGCGCCAGCAGCTTGTCGGGGGCTCGGTACCAAGAGACCCAGTACTTC; CDR3 protein: CASSLSGARYQETQYF
V gene: TRBV12-3/TRBV12-4; D gene: NA; clone size: few; J gene: TRBJ1-6; CDR3 DNA: TGTGCCAGCAGTTCCCGGACGACACCCCTCCACTTT; CDR3 protein: CASSSRTTPLHF
V gene: TRBV6-2/TRBV6-3; D gene: NA; clone size: NA; J gene: TRBJ1-5; CDR3 DNA: TGTGCCAGCAGTTACTCGATTGGGGGCGGGGGCAATCAGCCCCAGCATTTT; CDR3 protein: CASSYSIGGGGNQPQHF
V gene: TRBV25-1; D gene: TRBD2; clone size: NA; J gene: TRBJ2-1; CDR3 DNA: TGTGCCAGCAGTGAATCCTGGGCGGGAGAGTACAATGAGCAGTTCTTC; CDR3 protein: CASSESWAGEYNEQFF
V gene: TRBV6-5; D gene: TRBD2; clone size: NA; J gene: TRBJ2-6; CDR3 DNA: TGTGCCAGCAGTTACGGGGGGGCTGGGGCCAACGTCCTGACTTTC; CDR3 protein: CASSYGGAGANVLTF
V gene: TRBV19; D gene: NA; clone size: once; J gene: TRBJ1-2; CDR3 DNA: TGTGCCAGTAAGAAGACAGCTAACTATGGCTACACCTTC; CDR3 protein: CASKKTANYGYTF
V gene: TRBV24-1; D gene: TRBD1; clone size: NA; J gene: TRBJ2-1; CDR3 DNA: TGTGCCACCAGTGATTCGCCGGGACAGGGGACGAGCTCCTACAATGAGCAGTTCTTC; CDR3 protein: CATSDSPGQGTSSYNEQFF
V gene: TRBV9; D gene: TRBD1; clone size: NA; J gene: TRBJ1-2; CDR3 DNA: TGTGCCAGACAGGCCTGGACAGGGTTATTCTATGGCTACACCTTC; CDR3 protein: CARQAWTGLFYGYTF
V gene: TRBV13; D gene: NA; clone size: NA; J gene: TRBJ1-3; CDR3 DNA: TGTGCCAGCAGGGGGGGCGGAAACACCATATATTTT; CDR3 protein: CASRGGGNTIYF
V gene: TRBV5-1; D gene: NA; clone size: NA; J gene: TRBJ2-5; CDR3 DNA: TGCGCCAGCAGCTTGCAGGGGGGTGGAGAGACCCAGTACTTC; CDR3 protein: CASSLQGGGETQYF
V gene: TRBV28; D gene: NA; clone size: NA; J gene: TRBJ1-6; CDR3 DNA: TGTGCCAGCAGCCCCCGGGACCTCCGTGCGGGTGAAGAATCCCTCCACTTT; CDR3 protein: CASSPRDLRAGEESLHF
V gene: TRBV19; D gene: NA; clone size: NA; J gene: TRBJ1-1; CDR3 DNA: TGTGCCAGTACCGGGAAGCCCCGAAATAACCCCCTGAACACTGAAGCTTTCTTT; CDR3 protein: CASTGKPRNNPLNTEAFF
V gene: TRBV6-1; D gene: NA; clone size: once; J gene: TRBJ1-5; CDR3 DNA: TGTGCCAGCAGTGAAGAAAGGGGGAATCAGCCCCAGCATTTT; CDR3 protein: CASSEERGNQPQHF
V gene: TRBV7-8; D gene: NA; clone size: NA; J gene: TRBJ1-3; CDR3 DNA: TGTGCCAGCAGCTTAGAAGGAAACTCGGGAAACACCATATATTTT; CDR3 protein: CASSLEGNSGNTIYF
V gene: TRBV9; D gene: TRBD2; clone size: NA; J gene: TRBJ2-1; CDR3 DNA: TGTGCCAGCAGCGGCAGTAGCGGGGGCTACAATGAGCAGTTCTTC; CDR3 protein: CASSGSSGGYNEQFF
V gene: TRBV30; D gene: TRBD2; clone size: NA; J gene: TRBJ2-2; CDR3 DNA: TGTGCCTGGAGTCCAAACCTTAGCGGGAAACACCGGGGAGCTGTTTTT; CDR3 protein: CAWSPNLSGKHRGAVF
V gene: TRBV6-1; D gene: NA; clone size: NA; J gene: TRBJ2-3; CDR3 DNA: TGTGCCAGCAGTGAAACAGCGGATACGCAGTATTTT; CDR3 protein: CASSETADTQYF